This TCR beta chain was found in a study of OX40 agonist ivuxolimab in advanced cancers. Study-wide context: An agonistic anti-OX40 (CD134) antibody, ivuxolimab, was used to treat the patients. Study-level findings and limits: Expanded clones belonging to CD8+ T cells outnumbered, on average, those of CD4+. Relatively little clonal expansion, among the lowest observed, appeared in partial responders at 0.1-3.0 mg/kg.

TCRdb's table, derived via immunoSEQ multiplex PCR, lists solely in-frame clones and lacks some. The sample has more than 45,000 clones, roughly four fifths seen once; the top ten hold roughly 1.5%. About this clone itself: The antigen remains undetermined.

The TCR sequence derives from an adult with an advanced solid tumor such as melanoma, head and neck, liver or kidney cancer. The source was CD4+ or CD8+ T cells sorted from blood, collected in a trial of the OX40 agonist ivuxolimab.

The DNA for the CDR3 is TGTGCCAGCAGCCCCTGGACTAGCGGGGGGGTGGATACGCAGTATTTT. It is translated as CASSPWTSGGVDTQYF. The V gene is TRBV7-2, the J gene TRBJ2-3; TRBD2 matches 15 bases. The CDR3 runs 16 residues. The ends lost 5 bases at V and 6 bases at J; junction bases unmatched: 6. Per the germline V gene, CDR1 is SGHTA and CDR2 is FQGNSA. Full variable domain (rest looked up from reference TRBV7-2 and TRBJ2-3): GAGVSQSPSNKVTEKGKDVELRCDPISGHTALYWYRQSLGQGLEFLIYFQGNSAPDKSGLPSDRFSAERTGGSVSTLTIQRTQQEDSAVYLCASSPWTSGGVDTQYFGPGTRLTVL.